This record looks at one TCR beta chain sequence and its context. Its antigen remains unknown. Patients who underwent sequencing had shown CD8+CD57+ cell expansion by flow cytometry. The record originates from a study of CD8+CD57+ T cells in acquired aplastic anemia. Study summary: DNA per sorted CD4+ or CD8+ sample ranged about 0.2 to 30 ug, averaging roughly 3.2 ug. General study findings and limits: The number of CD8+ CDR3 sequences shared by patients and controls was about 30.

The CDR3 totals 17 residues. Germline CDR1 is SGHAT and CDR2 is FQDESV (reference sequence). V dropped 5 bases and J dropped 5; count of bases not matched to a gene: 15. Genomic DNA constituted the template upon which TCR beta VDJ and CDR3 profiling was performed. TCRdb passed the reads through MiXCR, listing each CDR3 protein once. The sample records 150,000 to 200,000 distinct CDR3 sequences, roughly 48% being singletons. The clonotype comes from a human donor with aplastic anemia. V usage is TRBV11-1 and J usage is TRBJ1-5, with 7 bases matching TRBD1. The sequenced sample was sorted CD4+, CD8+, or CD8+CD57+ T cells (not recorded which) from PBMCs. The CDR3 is CASSHPPGEGADQPQHF. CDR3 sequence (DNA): TGTGCCAGCAGCCACCCACCGGGAGAGGGGGCGGATCAGCCCCAGCATTTT. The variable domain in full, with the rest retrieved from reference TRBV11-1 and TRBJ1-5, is EAEVAQSPRYKITEKSQAVAFWCDPISGHATLYWYRQILGQGPELLVQFQDESVVDDSQLPKDRFSAERLKGVDSTLKIQPAELGDSAMYLCASSHPPGEGADQPQHFGDGTRLSIL.